The clone carrying this T cell receptor beta chain has a handful of counts. Its specificity is unknown. In building TCR beta libraries, iRepertoire HTBI primers were used together with Arm-PCR of CDR3 regions. TCRdb ran MiXCR on the multiplex PCR reads and lists one entry per CDR3 protein. In the table there are about 460,000 distinct CDR3 sequences, about 20% of which are singletons. This sample is part of a study of regulatory T cells in long-lasting Graves disease. Looking at the study overall: Graves' disease counted as persistent after over 5 years of antithyroid drugs with positive TSH receptor antibodies.

The time point: persistent/refractory GD, antithyroid drugs over 5 years with positive TRAb. After RNA was extracted from PBMCs, the TCR library was made from it. General study results and limits: Analysis covered peripheral blood alone, not thyroid tissue. TCR diversity was lower in persistent Graves' patients (versus newly diagnosed ones). The study found TRBV28, TRBJ1-2 and TRBJ2-5 favored in persistent disease.

The length of the CDR3 is 14 residues. CDR1 is SGHRS and CDR2 is YFSETQ in the germline V gene. The ends were cut back, 3 bases at V and 5 bases at J, with 15 bases in the middle. The rearrangement uses TRBV5-1 and TRBJ2-7; possible D gene TRBD1, 6 bases. This sequence originates from a female donor with Graves disease. The starting material was peripheral blood mononuclear cells (PBMCs), obtained when the disease was refractory, from a patient treated with antithyroid drugs. DNA for the CDR3: TGCGCCAGCAGCTCTTACAGGGCTCAGAACGAGCAGTACTTC. The encoded protein is CASSSYRAQNEQYF.